What follows are 4 T cell receptor beta chains derived from one specimen sequenced in a study of Ad26.COV2.S vaccination and SARS-CoV-2 variants. Treatment in this sample: some 20 received Ad26.COV2.S at low or high dose, single or two shots; a few received placebo; per-sample allocation not given. Day 63 after the first injection of vaccine or placebo was the sampling time. Repertoires were generated with immunoSEQ multiplex PCR, while TCRdb's copy carries only in-frame clones and drops some. The sample consists of over 400,000 clones, around 90% of them appearing once. The specimen was peripheral blood, collected in a trial of Ad26.COV2.S vaccine versus placebo. The receptor source for this set is a person between 18 and 65 years old who received the Ad26.COV2.S COVID-19 vaccine or a placebo.

The rearrangement links TRBV11-3 to TRBJ2-7; 8 nucleotides align to TRBD1. J was trimmed by 1 base and V by 2 bases; bases with no gene match: 13. CDR3 length equals 18 residues. Per germline, CDR1 SGHNT and CDR2 YENEEA. CDR3 bases: TGTGCCAGCAGCTTAAGGGACAGGAGACGTGACATATCCTACGAGCAGTACTTC. Translated, it gives CASSLRDRRRDISYEQYF.

The sample holds one count of this clone. V gene TRBV28 combines with J gene TRBJ2-7; perhaps TRBD1 as D (5 bases). CDR3 size: 14 residues. Trimming left V 6 bases short and J 0 bases short, with 12 bases between. Germline loops: CDR1 MDHEN, CDR2 SYDVKM. The CDR3 is CASSAAGFSYEQYF. The CDR3 coding sequence is TGTGCCAGCAGCGCGGCAGGGTTCTCCTACGAGCAGTACTTC.

Only one count was recorded for this clone. This chain connects TRBV5-1 to TRBJ2-3; 14 nucleotides match TRBD2. V lost 5 bases and J lost 0; bases outside the gene matches: 5. Germline CDR1 reads SGHRS; CDR2 reads YFSETQ. The CDR3 runs to 17 residues. The CDR3 here is CASSDGTSGSSTDTQYF. CDR3 DNA sequence: TGCGCCAGCAGTGATGGGACTAGCGGGAGCAGCACAGATACGCAGTATTTT.

This clone was seen more than once but under ten times. The genes are TRBV7-2 and TRBJ2-7; 11 bases match TRBD1. This CDR3 is 16 amino acids long. V shed 1 base and J 3 bases; nucleotides not matched to a gene: 5. Germline CDR1 is SGHTA and CDR2 is FQGNSA. DNA of the CDR3: TGTGCCAGCAGCTTAGTTCTCGGGACAGGGGGCTACGAGCAGTACTTC. It encodes CASSLVLGTGGYEQYF.